This T cell receptor beta chain was sequenced during a study of cytomegalovirus exposure and HLA in healthy donors. V shed 4 bases and J shed 4 bases, with 8 bases lying between them. The CDR3 is 13 amino acids. CDR1 ENHRY and CDR2 SYGVKD come from the germline V gene. The study ran its PCR with 60 Vbeta and 13 Jbeta primers. Repertoires were generated with immunoSEQ multiplex PCR, while TCRdb's copy carries only in-frame clones and drops some. This table has under 130,000 clones, around 86% appearing once. The source of this sequence is a man aged 30 to 39 in good health and CMV-seropositive. Sequencing input: PBMCs. The chain employs TRBV10-3 and TRBJ1-5, with D possibly being TRBD1 (6 bases). The CDR3 spells CAISARGNQPQHF. The CDR3 DNA follows: TGTGCCATCAGTGCCAGGGGAAATCAGCCCCAGCATTTT.